Following are 21 T cell receptor beta chains from one sample sequenced in a study of blood T cell repertoires in COVID-19. Only in-frame clones appear in the TCRdb table, and some are missing; sequencing was by immunoSEQ multiplex PCR. The sample includes about 170,000 clones, 80% to 90% of them seen just once. Input material: PBMCs or T cells enriched from blood (not recorded which). The receptor set was obtained from a woman in her fifties or sixties in a cohort exposed to, infected with or recovered from COVID-19 (not recorded which).

The chain combines TRBV6-5 with TRBJ1-4; TRBD1 is a possible D gene (5 bases). The germline CDR1 and CDR2 sequences are MNHEY and SVGAGI. Trimming pared 8 bases from V and 6 bases from J, leaving 13 bases between. This CDR3 has 13 residues. CDR3 DNA: TGTGCCAGCGCTAGGGGCAGCGATGAAAAACTGTTTTTT. This sequence encodes CASARGSDEKLFF.

V gene TRBV6-5 combines with J gene TRBJ1-5; 7 positions match TRBD1. With 4 bases clipped from V and 6 bases from J, the junction kept 6 bases outside the gene matches. The CDR3 sequence is 14 residues long. CDR1 and CDR2 from the germline V gene are MNHEY and SVGAGI. CDR3 bases: TGTGCCAGCAGTTTGGACAGGTCTGGTCAGCCCCAGCATTTT. Its protein is CASSLDRSGQPQHF.

The chain couples TRBV28 to TRBJ2-7; 10 nucleotides line up with TRBD1. The CDR3 spans 16 residues. With 4 bases clipped from V and 2 bases from J, the junction kept 8 bases outside the gene matches. Germline V gene sequence: CDR1 MDHEN, CDR2 SYDVKM. As DNA, the CDR3 is TGTGCCAGCAGTTCCCCGGGACAGGGGATTACCTACGAGCAGTACTTC. It translates to CASSSPGQGITYEQYF.

This clone was recorded a few times. The rearrangement joins TRBV4-1 to TRBJ1-4; D is unclear. The CDR3 has 16 residues. V lost 4 bases to trimming and J lost 0 bases, with 12 bases between them. Germline V lookup: CDR1 MGHRA, CDR2 YSYEKL. CDR3 protein: CASSRFHGPTNEKLFF. CDR3 DNA sequence: TGCGCCAGCAGCCGGTTTCATGGCCCAACTAATGAAAAACTGTTTTTT.

The chain couples TRBV11-3 to TRBJ2-3; 7 nucleotides align to TRBD2. The CDR3 runs to 17 residues. V dropped 0 bases and J dropped 0; count of bases not matched to a gene: 6. The germline V gene encodes CDR1 SGHNT and CDR2 YENEEA. This chain's CDR3 is CASSLETSRDSTDTQYF. DNA for the CDR3: TGTGCCAGCAGCTTAGAGACTAGCCGGGATAGCACAGATACGCAGTATTTT.

This chain connects TRBV5-1 to TRBJ2-1; D remains unclear. The CDR3 consists of 16 residues. Per the germline V gene, CDR1 is SGHRS and CDR2 is YFSETQ. V was clipped by 1 base and J by 0 bases, with 11 bases between them. Here the CDR3 DNA reads TGCGCCAGCAGCTTGCCGACTCCGAGCTCCTACAATGAGCAGTTCTTC. Translated, it gives CASSLPTPSSYNEQFF.

The V gene is TRBV7-9, the J gene TRBJ2-7, with D possibly matching TRBD2 (6 bases). This CDR3 comprises 12 residues. The V gene's germline CDR1 is SEHNR and CDR2 FQNEAQ (reference sequence). The V and J ends lost 3 bases and 7 bases respectively, with 10 bases between them. The CDR3 sequence: CASSLSSAEQYF. The CDR3 nucleotides are TGTGCCAGCAGCTTGTCTAGCGCGGAGCAGTACTTC.

The sample holds one count of this clone. This rearrangement joins TRBV11-1 to TRBJ2-5; D is unresolved. This CDR3 has 15 amino acids. Trimming stripped 2 bases from V and 1 base from J, with 11 bases between. CDR1 and CDR2 (germline): SGHAT, FQDESV (reference sequence). The CDR3 spells CASSLQLGPQETQYF. CDR3 coding DNA: TGTGCCAGCAGCTTACAACTGGGCCCCCAAGAGACCCAGTACTTC. The full variable domain, rest sourced from reference TRBV11-1 and TRBJ2-5, is EAEVAQSPRYKITEKSQAVAFWCDPISGHATLYWYRQILGQGPELLVQFQDESVVDDSQLPKDRFSAERLKGVDSTLKIQPAELGDSAMYLCASSLQLGPQETQYFGPGTRLLVL.

V gene TRBV10-1 combines with J gene TRBJ2-4, with D possibly being TRBD1 (6 bases). V lost 0 bases to trimming and J lost 4 bases, with 10 bases between them. CDR3 size: 15 residues. CDR1 is WNHNN and CDR2 is SYGVQD in the germline V gene (reference sequence). The CDR3 spells CASSESRTEKNIQYF. DNA of the CDR3: TGCGCCAGCAGTGAGTCGCGGACAGAAAAAAACATTCAGTACTTC.

The chain joins TRBV28 to TRBJ1-1; 7 bases align to TRBD1. This CDR3 has 14 amino acids. With 6 bases clipped from V and 5 bases from J, the junction kept 9 bases outside the gene matches. In germline, CDR1 is MDHEN, CDR2 SYDVKM. The CDR3 nucleotides are TGTGCCAGCAGGACAGGGAGCTTGGGAACTGAAGCTTTCTTT. Translating gives CASRTGSLGTEAFF.

The rearrangement joins TRBV29-1 to TRBJ1-5, with D possibly TRBD1 on 5 matching bases. The CDR3 runs 13 residues. Trimming cost V 6 bases and J 4 bases, with 13 bases left between them. Germline V gene data show CDR1 as SQVTM and CDR2 as ANQGSEA. CDR3 loop: CSVQMAGNQPQHF. The CDR3 DNA reads TGCAGCGTACAAATGGCAGGGAATCAGCCCCAGCATTTT.

This clone was detected only once. The chain joins TRBV9 to TRBJ2-1; the match to TRBD2 covers 7 bases. This CDR3 region has 15 residues. Germline V gives CDR1 SGDLS, CDR2 YYNGEE. The trim removed 1 base at V and 8 bases at J, leaving 9 bases unmatched. The CDR3, as DNA: TGTGCCAGCAGCGTAACTAGCGCCCCGGGGGATGAGCAGTTCTTC. Translation gives CASSVTSAPGDEQFF.

This rearrangement joins TRBV24-1 to TRBJ2-3, with D possibly matching TRBD2 (5 bases). CDR1 is KGHDR and CDR2 is SFDVKD in the germline V gene. This CDR3 has 14 residues. Between the trimmed V and J ends, which lost 3 bases and 3 bases, there was a span of 9 bases. CDR3 protein: CATSDVVATDTQYF. CDR3 DNA: TGTGCCACCAGTGATGTTGTAGCGACAGATACGCAGTATTTT.

The chain has TRBV3-1 (or the pseudogene TRBV3-2) and TRBJ2-3; D unclear. V lost 1 base, J lost 10 bases, and 12 bases lay in between. This CDR3 has 13 residues. Germline V lookup: CDR1 LGHDT, CDR2 YNNKEL (reference sequence). The CDR3 is CASSQGGYSAQYF. The CDR3 DNA is TGTGCCAGCAGCCAAGGAGGCTATTCCGCGCAGTATTTT.

The V call is TRBV5-1, the J call TRBJ2-1; TRBD2 matches at 9 bases. Germline V gene lookup returns CDR1 SGHRS and CDR2 YFSETQ. Trimming removed 2 bases from V and 0 bases from J; junction bases left unmatched: 9. CDR3 length equals 18 residues. CDR3 sequence (DNA): TGCGCCAGCAGCTTTAAGCGGGAGGCCACTAGCTCCTACAATGAGCAGTTCTTC. Its translation: CASSFKREATSSYNEQFF.

The V and J genes are TRBV4-2 and TRBJ2-1; 10 bases match TRBD2. The CDR3 sequence is 17 residues long. CDR1 is LGHNA and CDR2 is YNFKEQ in the germline V gene. V gave up 4 bases and J gave up 0 bases; unmatched junction bases: 6. This chain's CDR3 is CASSPKSSGSSYNEQFF. The CDR3 DNA reads as TGTGCCAGCAGCCCCAAATCTAGCGGGAGCTCCTACAATGAGCAGTTCTTC.

The CDR3, as DNA: TGTGCCAGTAGGGGCAGGGGTAACACCGGGGAGCTGTTTTTT. It codes for CASRGRGNTGELFF. The gene calls are TRBV19 and TRBJ2-2, with D perhaps TRBD1 (6 bases). The CDR3 is 14 amino acids. In germline, CDR1 is LNHDA, CDR2 SQIVND (reference sequence). V was shortened by 6 bases and J by 2 bases, with 10 bases between the two germline ends.

The rearrangement uses TRBV3-1 (or the pseudogene TRBV3-2) and TRBJ2-7, with 10 positions matching TRBD1. The V gene's germline CDR1 is LGHDT and CDR2 YNNKEL (reference sequence). J lost 3 bases, V lost 2 bases, and 10 bases had no gene match. This CDR3 has 17 amino acids. Here the CDR3 reads CASSQSSFDRGHYEQYF. The CDR3 DNA reads as TGTGCCAGCAGCCAATCGTCTTTCGACAGGGGGCACTACGAGCAGTACTTC.

In its sample, this clone was seen once. The V gene is TRBV5-6, the J gene TRBJ1-4, with a tentative D call TRBD1 (5 bases). V dropped 2 bases and J dropped 0 bases, with 11 bases sitting between them. There are 16 residues in the CDR3. The V gene's germline CDR1 is SGHDT and CDR2 YYEEEE. CDR3 residues: CASSFGGGATNEKLFF. The CDR3 DNA reads TGTGCCAGCAGCTTTGGAGGAGGGGCAACTAATGAAAAACTGTTTTTT.

This clone has a single count. CDR3 residues: CASSYPQRNSPLHF. The CDR3 DNA reads TGTGCCAGCAGTTACCCCCAACGGAATTCACCCCTCCACTTT. V is TRBV6-6 and J is TRBJ1-6, with D unresolved. The germline V gene encodes CDR1 MNHNY and CDR2 SVGAGI (reference sequence). This CDR3 region has 14 residues. Between the trimmed V and J ends, which lost 2 bases and 7 bases, there was a span of 9 bases.

This chain connects TRBV7-8 to TRBJ2-7; D is possibly TRBD1 (5 bases). Trimming left V 4 bases short and J 3 bases short, with 13 bases between. CDR3 length equals 14 residues. Germline assignment: CDR1 SGHVS and CDR2 FQNEAQ. In DNA, the CDR3 is TGTGCCAGCAGCTCCATAGGGGCAGACTACGAGCAGTACTTC. Translated: CASSSIGADYEQYF.